Listed below are T cell receptor beta chains from one sample, sequenced in a study of blood T cell repertoires in COVID-19. Only in-frame clones appear in the TCRdb table, and some are missing; sequencing was by immunoSEQ multiplex PCR. The sample consists of about 230,000 clones, 85% to 90% of them appearing once. The sequencing sample was made of PBMCs or T cells enriched from blood (not recorded which). These TCRs come from a woman aged 25-40 years with acute COVID-19. The CDR3 runs from the conserved cysteine through the conserved F or W. A D gene is named only where the DNA matches it firmly. Only part of the rows carry a size: once, few, many, or a class if the clone is expanded.

TRBJ1-1 NA NA TRBV28 TGTGCCAGCAGTTCGTTCATAACTCTCACTGAAGCTTTCTTT CASSSFITLTEAFF
TRBJ1-5 NA NA TRBV10-2 TGCGCCAGCAGTGAGTCGCGGGCCGGCAATCAGCCCCAGCATTTT CASSESRAGNQPQHF
TRBJ1-2 TRBD1 NA TRBV6-5 TGTGCCAGCAGTTACTCACAGGGGATCAAATACTATGGCTACACCTTC CASSYSQGIKYYGYTF
TRBJ1-4 TRBD1 NA TRBV4-3 TGCGCCAGCAGCCAAGATCTTGCGCAGGGGGCTGAAAAACTGTTTTTT CASSQDLAQGAEKLFF
TRBJ1-2 NA NA TRBV7-9 TGTGCCAGCAGCCCGGACGGGGGAATCGGAGGCTACACCTTC CASSPDGGIGGYTF
TRBJ1-1 TRBD1 NA TRBV4-3 TGCGCCAGCAGCGCTCAAACAGGGGCCTACACTGAAGCTTTCTTT CASSAQTGAYTEAFF
TRBJ2-5 NA once TRBV10-3 TGTGCCATCAGTGGACTAGAAGAGACCCAGTACTTC CAISGLEETQYF
TRBJ2-3 NA NA TRBV12-3/TRBV12-4 TGTGCCAGCAGTTTAATCAGGGTAGGTTGGCAGTATTTT CASSLIRVGWQYF
TRBJ1-2 NA NA TRBV11-2 TGTGCCAGCACCTTCGATCGGAGATCTAACTATGGCTACACCTTC CASTFDRRSNYGYTF
TRBJ2-2 NA NA TRBV2 TGTGCCAGCAAACCAGGGACAAACACCGGGGAGCTGTTTTTT CASKPGTNTGELFF
TRBJ1-6 NA NA TRBV7-6 TGTGCCAGCAGTTTCGGGGGTGATCTCCGCCATAATTCACCCCTCCACTTT CASSFGGDLRHNSPLHF
TRBJ1-4 NA NA TRBV7-2 TGTGCCAGCAGCTTAGTGGGGACATCCTTTACTAATGAAAAACTGTTTTTT CASSLVGTSFTNEKLFF
TRBJ1-6 TRBD1 NA TRBV18 TGTGCCAGCTCACCAAATCCCCCGGGACAGTCTTCCCTCCACTTT CASSPNPPGQSSLHF
TRBJ1-4 NA once TRBV9 TGTGCCAGCAGCGCCTACAGGAAATATAATGAAAAACTGTTTTTT CASSAYRKYNEKLFF
TRBJ1-6 NA NA TRBV28 TGTGCCAGCAGTTTAATTTCAGGGAACAATTCACCCCTCCACTTT CASSLISGNNSPLHF
TRBJ2-1 NA NA TRBV7-9 TGTGCCAGCAGCCCGAGTTACAATGAGCAGTTCTTC CASSPSYNEQFF
TRBJ2-7 NA once TRBV5-3 TGTGCCAGAAGCTTGGTAGCCTACGAGCAGTACTTC CARSLVAYEQYF
TRBJ1-2 TRBD1 NA TRBV27 TGTGCCAGCAGTTTATTGGGACAGGGGAAGATCTATGGCTACACCTTC CASSLLGQGKIYGYTF
TRBJ1-2 TRBD1 once TRBV4-1 TGCGCCAGCAGACTACCGGGACAGGGGGCAGGTGGCTACACCTTC CASRLPGQGAGGYTF
TRBJ2-5 TRBD2 NA TRBV4-1 TGCGCCAGCAGCCAAGGTGTAGCGGGGGGGCGAGAGACCCAGTACTTC CASSQGVAGGRETQYF
TRBJ2-7 TRBD2 NA TRBV3-1/TRBV3-2 TGTGCCAGCAGCCAAGAGGCGGGGGGGTTCGACGAGCAGTACTTC CASSQEAGGFDEQYF
TRBJ1-5 NA NA TRBV19 TGTGCCAGTAGAAATCAGGGCCTGGGCAATCAGCCCCAGCATTTT CASRNQGLGNQPQHF
TRBJ2-7 TRBD1 NA TRBV2 TGTGCCAGCAGAGGCGGGACAGGGGACCTCTACGAGCAGTACTTC CASRGGTGDLYEQYF
TRBJ1-1 TRBD1 NA TRBV5-1 TGCGCCAGCAGCTTCCGGGACAGTTACACTGAAGCTTTCTTT CASSFRDSYTEAFF
TRBJ1-2 NA NA TRBV2 TGTGCCAGCAGAGGTGACATGGTCGGCTACACCTTC CASRGDMVGYTF
TRBJ1-1 NA few TRBV6-1 TGTGCCAGCAGTGAACAGGTTTTTATGAACACTGAAGCTTTCTTT CASSEQVFMNTEAFF
TRBJ1-1 TRBD1 NA TRBV30 TGTGCCTGGAGGCCAGGGGGTGGCACTGAAGCTTTCTTT CAWRPGGGTEAFF
TRBJ1-3 NA once TRBV19 TGTGCCAGTAGTATCGTCTCTGGAAACACCATATATTTT CASSIVSGNTIYF
TRBJ2-1 TRBD1 NA TRBV6-5 TGTGCCAGCAGTTGGACAGGGACCTACAATGAGCAGTTCTTC CASSWTGTYNEQFF
TRBJ1-5 NA medium-sized TRBV19 TGTGCCAGTAGTGATCAACAGGGAGGCAATCAGCCCCAGCATTTT CASSDQQGGNQPQHF
TRBJ2-3 NA NA TRBV5-6 TGTGCCAGCAGCTTGGCCCTATCGGGGACAGATACGCAGTATTTT CASSLALSGTDTQYF
TRBJ1-1 TRBD1 NA TRBV19 TGTGCCAGTAGTATGGCCAGGGGGCGAGTTGGACCTGAAGCTTTCTTT CASSMARGRVGPEAFF
TRBJ1-1 NA NA TRBV7-8 TGTGCCAGCAGCTTTGGTGGGGGGAGCACTGAAGCTTTCTTT CASSFGGGSTEAFF
TRBJ2-2 TRBD1 NA TRBV4-2 TGTGCCAGCAGCCCCAGACAGGGGGCCGGGGAGCTGTTTTTT CASSPRQGAGELFF
TRBJ1-1 NA NA TRBV9 TGTGCCAGCAGCGTATCGGGGGGGAACACTGAAGCTTTCTTT CASSVSGGNTEAFF
TRBJ2-2 TRBD1 once TRBV20-1 TGCAGTGCTAGTCAGCCGGGACAGGGTGAGGCCGGGGAGCTGTTTTTT CSASQPGQGEAGELFF
TRBJ1-1 NA NA TRBV28 TGTGCCAGCAGTGCAGGGGAAAGAGCTTTCTTT CASSAGERAFF
TRBJ1-1 NA NA TRBV30 TGTGCCTGGAGTACAGAACTGAACACTGAAGCTTTCTTT CAWSTELNTEAFF
TRBJ2-3 NA NA TRBV21-1 TGTGCCAGCAGCAAAATACCCCCCCGGGGCACAGATACGCAGTATTTT CASSKIPPRGTDTQYF
TRBJ2-1 NA few TRBV5-1 TGCGCCAGCAGCTGGAGCAATGAGCAGTTCTTC CASSWSNEQFF
TRBJ1-2 NA NA TRBV4-1 TGCGCCAGCAGCCAAGGGGGGGGCTATGGCTACACCTTC CASSQGGGYGYTF
TRBJ1-5 NA NA TRBV19 TGTGCCAGTAGCCCCGAGACTTCAAACCGACAGCCCCAGCATTTT CASSPETSNRQPQHF
TRBJ1-6 NA NA TRBV6-2/TRBV6-3 TGTGCCAGCAGTTACTCGAAAGGCGCGACGGGGTATAATTCACCCCTCCACTTT CASSYSKGATGYNSPLHF
TRBJ1-6 TRBD1 NA TRBV7-9 TGTGCCAGCAGCTTCGGGACAGCCGATTCACCCCTCCACTTT CASSFGTADSPLHF
TRBJ1-5 NA NA TRBV5-8 TGTGCCAGCAGCTTGGGACAGGCGATCAATCAGCCCCAGCATTTT CASSLGQAINQPQHF
TRBJ1-1 TRBD1 NA TRBV3-1/TRBV3-2 TGTGCCAGCAGCCTCACGGACAGGGCAGCTGAAGCTTTCTTT CASSLTDRAAEAFF
TRBJ1-2 NA NA TRBV5-1 TGCGCCAGCAGCTTGGGTGGCCTTTATGGCTACACCTTC CASSLGGLYGYTF
TRBJ2-5 TRBD2 NA TRBV7-2 TGTGCCAGCAGCTTAGGGAGCGGGGGCCTTCAAGAGACCCAGTACTTC CASSLGSGGLQETQYF
TRBJ2-1 NA NA TRBV18 TGTGCCAGCTCACCACAGAGGAATGAGCAGTTCTTC CASSPQRNEQFF
TRBJ1-2 TRBD1 NA TRBV5-1 TGCGCCAGCAGCTTGGATGGGACAGACTCCTATGGCTACACCTTC CASSLDGTDSYGYTF
TRBJ2-7 NA once TRBV19 TGTGCCAGTAGTTTTGGGGATTGGACTGCCGATCCCTACGAGCAGTACTTC CASSFGDWTADPYEQYF
TRBJ1-3 NA NA TRBV10-2 TGCGCCACAGGAAGGTGGGAGTCTGGAAACACCATATATTTT CATGRWESGNTIYF
TRBJ2-3 TRBD1 NA TRBV2 TGTGCCAGCAGCACGGACAGGGGCGCGGCAGATACGCAGTATTTT CASSTDRGAADTQYF
TRBJ1-5 NA NA TRBV7-2 TGTGCCAGCAGCACCCTACGGGAGGTTCAGCCCCAGCATTTT CASSTLREVQPQHF
TRBJ2-2 NA NA TRBV5-1 TGCGCCAGCACCCCTAGCTATAACTCCGGGGAGCTGTTTTTT CASTPSYNSGELFF
TRBJ1-2 NA NA TRBV7-2 TGTGCCAGCAGCTTAGGGGGGGATGGCTATGGCTACACCTTC CASSLGGDGYGYTF
TRBJ1-2 TRBD1 NA TRBV30 TGTGCCTGGACAGGGGGCCCTGGCTACACCTTC CAWTGGPGYTF
TRBJ2-5 NA NA TRBV4-2 TGTGCCAGCAGCCAAGATTCGAGGGAAAAACAAGAGACCCAGTACTTC CASSQDSREKQETQYF
TRBJ2-5 NA NA TRBV30 TGTGCCTGGAGGGGTGGGTCGAAGCGAGAGACCCAGTACTTC CAWRGGSKRETQYF